The 23 T cell receptor beta chains below all came from one sample that was sequenced in a study of blood T cell repertoires in COVID-19. Method: immunoSEQ multiplex PCR; TCRdb's copy keeps in-frame clones and lacks some. The top ten clones hold less than 2% of a sample with 150,000 to 200,000 clones, roughly 93% of them seen once. Material: peripheral blood. The receptors shown here come from a woman aged 55-70 years with COVID-19, enrolled during active disease.

The chain uses TRBV19 and TRBJ1-1; D is possibly TRBD1 (6 bases). This CDR3 region has 16 residues. Germline CDR1 is LNHDA and CDR2 is SQIVND (reference sequence). Trimming shortened V by 2 bases and J by 1 base, and 14 bases separated the two germline ends. DNA for the CDR3: TGTGCCAGTAGTATAATGTTGGGAGGGGGGAACACTGAAGCTTTCTTT. Its protein is CASSIMLGGGNTEAFF.

This chain joins TRBV25-1 and TRBJ1-1; 10 bases align to TRBD1. J lost 2 bases, V lost 3 bases, and 6 bases had no gene match. The CDR3 sequence is 16 residues long. Germline lookup yields CDR1 MGHDK and CDR2 SYGVNS. CDR3 sequence: CASSETRQGANTEAFF. CDR3 DNA: TGTGCCAGCAGTGAGACACGACAGGGGGCTAACACTGAAGCTTTCTTT. Supplemented by reference TRBV25-1 and TRBJ1-1, the full variable domain reads EADIYQTPRYLVIGTGKKITLECSQTMGHDKMYWYQQDPGMELHLIHYSYGVNSTEKGDLSSESTVSRIRTEHFPLTLESARPSHTSQYLCASSETRQGANTEAFFGQGTRLTVV.

The chain's CDR3 is CSVDPGTGNTIYF. The CDR3 DNA reads as TGCAGCGTTGACCCCGGTACTGGAAACACCATATATTTT. This chain uses TRBV29-1 with TRBJ1-3; D remains ambiguous. The CDR3 length is 13 residues. The germline V gene encodes CDR1 SQVTM and CDR2 ANQGSEA. Trimming removed 3 bases from V and 2 bases from J, with 8 bases in between.

V usage is TRBV7-9 and J usage is TRBJ1-5, with TRBD1 identical over 7 bases. Germline V lookup: CDR1 SEHNR, CDR2 FQNEAQ (reference sequence). CDR3 length: 16 amino acids. V lost 2 bases, J lost 0 bases, and 4 bases stayed unmatched. The CDR3 DNA sequence: TGTGCCAGCAGCTTATGGGGACAGAATAGCAATCAGCCCCAGCATTTT. This codes for CASSLWGQNSNQPQHF.

In DNA, the CDR3 is TGCAGCGTTGGGGGAGAGGGGAACACTGAAGCTTTCTTT. Its protein is CSVGGEGNTEAFF. The rearrangement joins TRBV29-1 to TRBJ1-1; D unclear. The V end was cut by 4 bases, the J end by 1 base, with 10 bases between. Germline V CDR1 and CDR2: SQVTM, ANQGSEA. This CDR3 region has 13 residues.

The chain uses TRBV6-5 and TRBJ1-1, with a possible D match to TRBD1 (5 bases). The CDR3 has 15 amino acids. Germline V gene data show CDR1 as MNHEY and CDR2 as SVGAGI. Trimming removed 5 bases from V and 0 bases from J, with 13 bases in between. The CDR3 DNA is TGTGCCAGCAGTCGACCCGCGGGGGTGAACACTGAAGCTTTCTTT. Translation gives CASSRPAGVNTEAFF.

The chain links TRBV5-4 to TRBJ1-2, with D perhaps matching TRBD1 (6 bases). Between the trimmed V and J ends, which lost 0 bases and 5 bases, there was a span of 14 bases. The CDR3 has 15 residues. Germline V gene data show CDR1 as SGHNT and CDR2 as YYREEE (reference sequence). The CDR3 protein is CASSLANRDGYGYTF. Written as DNA, the CDR3 is TGTGCCAGCAGCTTGGCCAACAGGGACGGATATGGCTACACCTTC.

This clone turned up a few times. The CDR3 region has the DNA TGTGCCAGTAGTATAGATCTAGGGGACAGGGCTCGAGGCTACACCTTC. It translates to CASSIDLGDRARGYTF. The gene calls are TRBV19 and TRBJ1-2; 9 positions agree with TRBD1. Germline trimming cut 0 bases from V and 8 bases from J; bases unmatched to any gene: 10. This CDR3 spans 16 amino acids. Germline CDR1 reads LNHDA; CDR2 reads SQIVND (reference sequence).

The chain has TRBV5-6 and TRBJ2-5; TRBD1 is a possible D gene (5 bases). Germline V gene lookup returns CDR1 SGHDT and CDR2 YYEEEE. The CDR3 has 14 amino acids. Trimming took 3 bases from V and 0 from J, leaving 9 bases between them. The CDR3 coding sequence is TGTGCCAGCAGCTCAACAGGTAACCAAGAGACCCAGTACTTC. It codes for CASSSTGNQETQYF.

The rearrangement links TRBV27 to TRBJ2-1, with a possible D match to TRBD2 (5 bases). This CDR3 has 11 amino acids. Germline lookup yields CDR1 MNHEY and CDR2 SMNVEV (reference sequence). V lost 3 bases and J 9 bases, leaving 6 bases between the germline ends. CDR3 in amino acids: CASSFGVEQFF. The CDR3 DNA follows: TGTGCCAGCAGTTTCGGGGTTGAGCAGTTCTTC.

This rearrangement joins TRBV7-9 to TRBJ1-1; tentatively, D is TRBD1 (6 bases). The CDR3 loop spans 14 amino acids. The germline V gene encodes CDR1 SEHNR and CDR2 FQNEAQ (reference sequence). Trimming pared 4 bases from V and 2 bases from J, leaving 11 bases between. CDR3 DNA sequence: TGTGCCAGCAGCTGGCAGGGGCCCAACACTGAAGCTTTCTTT. Amino acid sequence: CASSWQGPNTEAFF.

The chain recombines TRBV25-1 with TRBJ2-1, with TRBD1 matching 9 bases. The junction had 2 bases not matched to a gene; V was cut back by 0 bases and J by 5 bases. Germline CDR1 MGHDK, CDR2 SYGVNS. The CDR3 contains 15 residues. The chain's CDR3 is CASSEYRTGDNEQFF. The CDR3 region has the DNA TGTGCCAGCAGTGAATACCGGACAGGGGACAATGAGCAGTTCTTC.

V is TRBV12-3 or TRBV12-4 and J is TRBJ1-2; 7 positions match TRBD1. The V gene end was trimmed by 6 bases and the J gene end by 7 bases; junction bases not matched to a gene: 8. This CDR3 has 13 amino acids. CDR3 bases: TGTGCCAGCAGAGCCGACAGGGTATCTGGCTACACCTTC. It encodes CASRADRVSGYTF.

The V and J genes are TRBV9 and TRBJ1-1, with 7 bases fitting TRBD1. The length of the CDR3 is 15 residues. V gave up 0 bases and J gave up 8 bases; unmatched junction bases: 10. Germline assignment: CDR1 SGDLS and CDR2 YYNGEE. CDR3 nucleotides: TGTGCCAGCAGCGTAGGAGAGACAGGGAGGTCGGAAGCTTTCTTT. This encodes CASSVGETGRSEAFF.

The genes are TRBV19 and TRBJ2-1, with 11 nucleotides matching TRBD2. J gave up 3 bases and V 4 bases, and 2 bases lay outside the gene matches. Germline loops: CDR1 LNHDA, CDR2 SQIVND (reference sequence). This CDR3 region has 15 residues. CDR3 sequence reads: CASSTSGGFYNEQFF. In DNA form, the CDR3 reads TGTGCCAGTAGTACTAGCGGGGGGTTCTACAATGAGCAGTTCTTC.

About this clone: One end of the junction is discordant with germline, which a read error may explain. V gene TRBV7-2 combines with J gene TRBJ1-5; D is uncertain. Germline loops: CDR1 SGHTA, CDR2 FQGNSA. The CDR3 loop spans 15 amino acids. CDR3 in amino acids: CASSPPSWSSQPQHF. In DNA form, the CDR3 reads TGTGCCAGCAGCCCCCCCTCGTGGAGCAGTCAGCCCCAGCATTTT.

The chain is built from TRBV6-2 or TRBV6-3 and TRBJ1-1; 7 nucleotides align to TRBD1. V gave up 5 bases and J gave up 10 bases; unmatched junction bases: 10. Germline V gene data show CDR1 as MNHEY and CDR2 as SVGEGT. This CDR3 spans 13 amino acids. The CDR3 region has the DNA TGTGCCAGCAGTGACCACAGGGGATCCGGAGCTTTCTTT. Translated: CASSDHRGSGAFF.

This chain connects TRBV6-6 to TRBJ2-1, with D unresolved. Trimming shortened V by 5 bases and J by 4 bases, and 21 bases separated the two germline ends. CDR3 length: 17 residues. Germline values: CDR1 MNHNY, CDR2 SVGAGI (reference sequence). The CDR3 sequence is CASSPQPQGTTYNEQFF. The DNA of the CDR3 is TGTGCCAGCAGTCCTCAACCTCAAGGAACTACATACAATGAGCAGTTCTTC.

The chain carries TRBV7-9 and TRBJ1-5; D remains unclear. Germline V lookup: CDR1 SEHNR, CDR2 FQNEAQ (reference sequence). The CDR3 length is 15 residues. Trimming took off 2 bases at V and 2 bases at J, with 10 bases between the two ends. The CDR3 reads CASSLSGMGNQPQHF. The DNA for the CDR3 is TGTGCCAGCAGCTTATCGGGGATGGGCAATCAGCCCCAGCATTTT.

CDR3 protein: CASSSRVTGEQYF. The CDR3 nucleotides are TGTGCCAGCAGTTCCAGGGTAACGGGCGAGCAGTACTTC. The chain combines TRBV6-6 with TRBJ2-7, with D perhaps TRBD1 (5 bases). Trimming took off 4 bases at V and 6 bases at J, with 13 bases between the two ends. The germline gives CDR1 MNHNY, CDR2 SVGAGI (reference sequence). The length of the CDR3 is 13 residues.

The chain uses TRBV7-2 and TRBJ2-1; TRBD1 agrees at 9 bases. The CDR3 totals 15 residues. The germline V gene has CDR1 SGHTA and CDR2 FQGNSA. Losses at the gene ends were 5 bases for V and 5 bases for J; bases not matched to a gene: 7. The CDR3: CASSPGQGRDNEQFF. CDR3 in DNA: TGTGCCAGCAGCCCAGGACAGGGGCGGGACAATGAGCAGTTCTTC.

The chain employs TRBV18 and TRBJ1-4, with a possible D match to TRBD1 (6 bases). V gave up 3 bases and J gave up 6 bases, with 11 bases separating them. Germline assignment: CDR1 KGHSH and CDR2 LQKENI. The CDR3 has 14 residues. For the CDR3, the DNA is TGTGCCAGCTCACCCCAGGGGACCGATGAAAAACTGTTTTTT. Translated, it gives CASSPQGTDEKLFF.

This chain links TRBV7-8 with TRBJ1-3; D unresolved. Trimming removed 1 base at V and 0 bases at J, with 10 bases between. Germline lookup yields CDR1 SGHVS and CDR2 FQNEAQ. The CDR3 contains 16 residues. The CDR3 DNA sequence: TGTGCCAGCAGCTTAGATCGTAGTGCCTCTGGAAACACCATATATTTT. Its protein product is CASSLDRSASGNTIYF.